Below, 2 T cell receptor beta chains from the same sample are listed, as sequenced in a study of cytomegalovirus exposure and HLA in healthy donors. Primers included in the PCR were 60 Vbeta and 13 Jbeta primers. The method was immunoSEQ multiplex PCR; TCRdb's version includes in-frame clones alone and lacks a portion of them. The data hold about 120,000 clones, with about three quarters observed a single time. The material sequenced was PBMCs. All receptors come from a woman aged 30 to 39 in good health and CMV-seropositive.

The chain is built from TRBV7-3 and TRBJ1-2; possible D gene TRBD1, 5 bases. The CDR3 spans 13 residues. Germline V gives CDR1 SGHTA, CDR2 FQGTGA. The germline V and J ends were trimmed by 3 bases and 8 bases, with 13 bases remaining between them. The CDR3 loop reads CASSLSQGGGYTF. The CDR3 nucleotides are TGTGCCAGCAGCTTGAGCCAGGGAGGCGGCTACACCTTC.

This chain joins TRBV6-6 and TRBJ2-1; D perhaps matches TRBD2 (6 bases). In germline, CDR1 is MNHNY, CDR2 SVGAGI (reference sequence). V was shortened by 6 bases and J by 1 base, with 16 bases between the two germline ends. This CDR3 comprises 16 residues. The CDR3: CASRTAGSGSYNEQFF. CDR3 nucleotide sequence: TGTGCCAGCAGAACCGCCGGAAGCGGGTCCTACAATGAGCAGTTCTTC.